The 9 T cell receptor beta chains in this list originate from one sample, sequenced in a study of technical replicates of blood from a handful of donors. Repertoires were generated with immunoSEQ multiplex PCR, while TCRdb's copy carries only in-frame clones and drops some. The sample includes 67,000 or so clones, roughly 90% of them seen just once. The sample consisted of T cells isolated from PBMCs. The receptors shown here come from a human donor in good health.

The chain recombines TRBV27 with TRBJ2-3; tentatively, D is TRBD1 (5 bases). CDR3 length: 16 amino acids. Trimming took off 0 bases at V and 4 bases at J, with 14 bases between the two ends. Germline V gives CDR1 MNHEY, CDR2 SMNVEV (reference sequence). This CDR3 is CASSLSPQGEADTQYF. CDR3 coding DNA: TGTGCCAGCAGTTTATCGCCGCAGGGTGAGGCAGATACGCAGTATTTT.

The chain recombines TRBV6-5 with TRBJ1-2, with TRBD1 matching 11 bases. Losses at the gene ends were 8 bases for V and 7 bases for J; bases not matched to a gene: 9. The CDR3 loop spans 14 amino acids. Germline assignment: CDR1 MNHEY and CDR2 SVGAGI. The CDR3 spells CASCRDRGLGGYTF. The CDR3 bases are TGTGCCAGCTGTCGGGACAGGGGGTTGGGTGGCTACACCTTC.

The chain is built from TRBV2 and TRBJ2-2; D may be TRBD2 (6 bases). Germline-derived CDR1 and CDR2 are SNHLY and FYNNEI. The CDR3 has 15 residues. V was trimmed by 4 bases and J by 3 bases, leaving 12 bases between them. CDR3 loop: CASSVEGTYTGELFF. Here the CDR3 DNA reads TGTGCCAGCAGTGTGGAGGGCACATACACCGGGGAGCTGTTTTTT.

This rearrangement joins TRBV7-2 to TRBJ1-5; the match to TRBD1 covers 7 bases. The CDR3 has 16 amino acids. Trimming at V came to 0 bases and at J to 0 bases, leaving 2 bases not matched to a gene. Germline V gene lookup returns CDR1 SGHTA and CDR2 FQGNSA. The CDR3 DNA sequence: TGTGCCAGCAGCTTAGCGACAGGGCTTAGCAATCAGCCCCAGCATTTT. Protein product: CASSLATGLSNQPQHF.

This chain uses TRBV7-3 with TRBJ2-3, with 8 bases fitting TRBD2. After removal of 5 bases from V and 3 bases from J, the junction contained 7 bases not matched to a gene. The CDR3 runs to 15 residues. Germline assignment: CDR1 SGHTA and CDR2 FQGTGA. Written as DNA, the CDR3 is TGTGCCAGCAGCCCTACCGGACTAGCAACAGATACGCAGTATTTT. Protein sequence: CASSPTGLATDTQYF. Drawing the rest from reference TRBV7-3 and TRBJ2-3, the complete variable domain is GAGVSQTPSNKVTEKGKYVELRCDPISGHTALYWYRQSLGQGPEFLIYFQGTGAADDSGLPNDRFFAVRPEGSVSTLKIQRTERGDSAVYLCASSPTGLATDTQYFGPGTRLTVL.

This chain links TRBV6-1 with TRBJ2-1, with 8 bases matching TRBD2. The ends lost 2 bases at V and 5 bases at J; junction bases unmatched: 5. The length of the CDR3 is 15 residues. Germline assignment: CDR1 MNHNS and CDR2 SASEGT. DNA of the CDR3: TGTGCCAGCAGTGAAATGGGGACTAGGGACAATGAGCAGTTCTTC. It is translated as CASSEMGTRDNEQFF.

The rearrangement uses TRBV10-1 and TRBJ2-7, with 12 nucleotides matching TRBD2. Unmatched junction bases numbered 4, after V lost 4 bases and J lost 3 bases. The CDR3 contains 15 residues. CDR1 is WNHNN and CDR2 is SYGVQD in the germline V gene (reference sequence). The chain's CDR3 is CASSAGTSGLYEQYF. CDR3 coding DNA: TGCGCCAGCAGTGCCGGGACTAGCGGGCTCTACGAGCAGTACTTC.

This chain joins TRBV9 and TRBJ1-1, with D possibly TRBD1 on 6 matching bases. V was clipped by 0 bases and J by 3 bases, with 15 bases between them. The CDR3 length is 16 residues. CDR1 and CDR2 from the germline V gene are SGDLS and YYNGEE. CDR3 residues: CASSVDPVPGDTEAFF. The DNA for the CDR3 is TGTGCCAGCAGCGTAGATCCCGTTCCAGGGGACACTGAAGCTTTCTTT.

The gene calls are TRBV19 and TRBJ1-4; TRBD1 aligns across 10 bases. Trimming removed 7 bases from V and 8 bases from J; junction bases left unmatched: 10. CDR3 length equals 15 residues. Germline loops: CDR1 LNHDA, CDR2 SQIVND (reference sequence). As DNA, the CDR3 is TGTGCCAGTACTGGGACAGGGGACGCGTGGGAAAAACTGTTTTTT. As protein: CASTGTGDAWEKLFF.